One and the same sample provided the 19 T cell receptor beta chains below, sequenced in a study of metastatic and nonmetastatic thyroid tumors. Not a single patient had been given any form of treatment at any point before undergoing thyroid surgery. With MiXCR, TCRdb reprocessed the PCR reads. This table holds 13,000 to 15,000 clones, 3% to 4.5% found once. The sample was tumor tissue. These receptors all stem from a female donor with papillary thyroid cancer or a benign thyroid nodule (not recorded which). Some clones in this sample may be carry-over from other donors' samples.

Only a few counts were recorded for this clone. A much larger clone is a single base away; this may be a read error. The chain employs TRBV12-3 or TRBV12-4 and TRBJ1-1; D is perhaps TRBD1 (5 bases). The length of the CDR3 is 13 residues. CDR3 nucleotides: TGTGCCAGCAGGGCAACATCGGGGGGTGAAGCTTCCTTT. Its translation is CASRATSGGEASF.

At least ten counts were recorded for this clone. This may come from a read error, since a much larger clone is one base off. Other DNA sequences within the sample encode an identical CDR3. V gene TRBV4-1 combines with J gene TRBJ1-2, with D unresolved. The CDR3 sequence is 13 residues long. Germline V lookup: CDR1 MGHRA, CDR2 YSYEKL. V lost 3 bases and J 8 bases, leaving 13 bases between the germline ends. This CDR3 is CASSQVSGEGYTF. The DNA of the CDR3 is TGCGCCAGCAGCCAGGTATCCGGCGAAGGCTACACCTTC.

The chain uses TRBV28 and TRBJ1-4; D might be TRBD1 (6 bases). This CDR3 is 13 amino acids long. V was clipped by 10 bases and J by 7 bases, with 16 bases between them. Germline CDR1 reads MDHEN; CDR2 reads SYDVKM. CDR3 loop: CATRGGLGEKLFF. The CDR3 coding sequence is TGTGCCACCCGCGGGGGGCTCGGTGAAAAACTGTTTTTT.

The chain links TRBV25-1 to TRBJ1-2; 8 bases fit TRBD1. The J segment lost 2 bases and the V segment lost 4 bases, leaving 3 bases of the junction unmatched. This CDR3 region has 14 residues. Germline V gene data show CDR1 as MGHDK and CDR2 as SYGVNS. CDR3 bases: TGTGCCAGCAGTGTGACAGGGGACAACTATGGCTACACCTTC. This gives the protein CASSVTGDNYGYTF.

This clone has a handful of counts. Written as DNA, the CDR3 is TGTGCCAGCAGTCCCACGGGTAATCAGCCCCAGCATTTT. It encodes CASSPTGNQPQHF. The chain recombines TRBV27 with TRBJ1-5, with no clear D. Germline assignment: CDR1 MNHEY and CDR2 SMNVEV (reference sequence). V dropped 5 bases and J dropped 4 bases, with 9 bases sitting between them. The CDR3 is 13 residues long.

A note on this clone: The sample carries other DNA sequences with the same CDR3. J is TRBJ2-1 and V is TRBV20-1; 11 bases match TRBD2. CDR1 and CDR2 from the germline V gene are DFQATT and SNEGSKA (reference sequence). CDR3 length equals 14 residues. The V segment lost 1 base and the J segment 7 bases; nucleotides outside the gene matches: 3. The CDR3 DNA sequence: TGCAGTGCTAGAGCAGGACTAGCGGGTAATGAGCAGTTCTTC. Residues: CSARAGLAGNEQFF.

The CDR3 nucleotides are TGTGCCAGCGCGACTAGCATGGGTGAGCAGTTCTTC. Residues: CASATSMGEQFF. The V gene is TRBV9, the J gene TRBJ2-1; 7 nucleotides line up with TRBD2. The junction had 7 bases not matched to a gene; V was cut back by 7 bases and J by 9 bases. The germline gives CDR1 SGDLS, CDR2 YYNGEE. The CDR3 length is 12 residues.

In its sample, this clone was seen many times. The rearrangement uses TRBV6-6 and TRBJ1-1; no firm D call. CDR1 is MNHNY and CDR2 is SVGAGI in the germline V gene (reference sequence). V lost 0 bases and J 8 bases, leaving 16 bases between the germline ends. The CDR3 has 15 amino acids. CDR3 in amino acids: CASSYSKGPASEAFF. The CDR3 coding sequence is TGTGCCAGCAGTTACTCGAAAGGTCCCGCCTCAGAAGCTTTCTTT.

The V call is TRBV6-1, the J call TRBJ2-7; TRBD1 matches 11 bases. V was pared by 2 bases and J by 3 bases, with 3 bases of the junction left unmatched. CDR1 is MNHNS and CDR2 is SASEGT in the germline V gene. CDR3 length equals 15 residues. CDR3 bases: TGTGCCAGCAGTGAAACCGGGACAGGGGGCTACGAGCAGTACTTC. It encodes CASSETGTGGYEQYF.

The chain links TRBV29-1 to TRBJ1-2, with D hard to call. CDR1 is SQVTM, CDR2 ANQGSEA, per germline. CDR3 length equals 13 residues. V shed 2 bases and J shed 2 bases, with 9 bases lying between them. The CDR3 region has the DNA TGCAGCGTTGAAAGTGGGCAGAACTATGGCTACACCTTC. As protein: CSVESGQNYGYTF.

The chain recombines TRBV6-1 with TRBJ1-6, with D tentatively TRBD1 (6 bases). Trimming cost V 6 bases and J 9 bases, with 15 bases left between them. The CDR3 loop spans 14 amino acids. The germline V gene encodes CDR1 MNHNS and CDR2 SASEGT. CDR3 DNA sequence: TGTGCCAGCAGATTCAGGGGTATTGGTTCACCCCTCCACTTT. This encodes CASRFRGIGSPLHF.

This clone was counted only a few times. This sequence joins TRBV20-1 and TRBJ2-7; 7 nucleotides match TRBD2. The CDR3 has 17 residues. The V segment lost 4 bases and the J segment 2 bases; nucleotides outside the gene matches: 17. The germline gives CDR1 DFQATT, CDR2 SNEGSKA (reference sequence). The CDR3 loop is CSANLEGREPRAYEQYF. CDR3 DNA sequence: TGCAGTGCTAACCTAGAAGGGCGGGAGCCCCGAGCCTACGAGCAGTACTTC.

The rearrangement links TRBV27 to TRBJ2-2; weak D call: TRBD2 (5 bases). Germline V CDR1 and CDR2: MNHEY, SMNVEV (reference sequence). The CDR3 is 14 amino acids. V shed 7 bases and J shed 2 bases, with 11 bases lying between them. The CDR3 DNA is TGTGCCAGCACTCAATCTAGCAACACCGGGGAGCTGTTTTTT. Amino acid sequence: CASTQSSNTGELFF.

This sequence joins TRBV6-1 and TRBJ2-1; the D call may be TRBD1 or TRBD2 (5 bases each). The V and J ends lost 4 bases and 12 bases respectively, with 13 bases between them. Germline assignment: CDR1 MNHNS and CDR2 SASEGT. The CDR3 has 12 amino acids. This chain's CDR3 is CASSGETVGQFF. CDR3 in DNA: TGTGCCAGCAGTGGGGAGACAGTGGGGCAGTTCTTC.

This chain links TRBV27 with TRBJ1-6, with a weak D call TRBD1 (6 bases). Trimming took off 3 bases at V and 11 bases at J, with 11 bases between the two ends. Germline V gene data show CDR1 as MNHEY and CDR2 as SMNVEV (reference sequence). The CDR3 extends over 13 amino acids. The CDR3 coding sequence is TGTGCCAGCAGTTTCGGGACAACTGCACCCCTCCACTTT. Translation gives CASSFGTTAPLHF.

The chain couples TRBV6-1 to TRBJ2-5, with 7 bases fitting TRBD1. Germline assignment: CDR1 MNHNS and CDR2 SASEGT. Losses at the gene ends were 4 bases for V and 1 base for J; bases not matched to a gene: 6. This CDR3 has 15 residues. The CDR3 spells CASSGDSFSQETQYF. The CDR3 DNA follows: TGTGCCAGCAGTGGGGACAGTTTCTCCCAAGAGACCCAGTACTTC.

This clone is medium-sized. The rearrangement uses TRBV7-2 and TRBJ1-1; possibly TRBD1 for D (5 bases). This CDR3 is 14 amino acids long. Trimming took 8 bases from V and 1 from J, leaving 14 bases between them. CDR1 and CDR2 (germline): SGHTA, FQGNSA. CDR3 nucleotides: TGTGCCAGCCAGGCAGGGCCGCGGAACACTGAAGCTTTCTTT. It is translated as CASQAGPRNTEAFF. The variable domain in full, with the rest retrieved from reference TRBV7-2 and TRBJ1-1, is GAGVSQSPSNKVTEKGKDVELRCDPISGHTALYWYRQSLGQGLEFLIYFQGNSAPDKSGLPSDRFSAERTGGSVSTLTIQRTQQEDSAVYLCASQAGPRNTEAFFGQGTRLTVV.

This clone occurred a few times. The CDR3 here is CASSYGGGSTDTQYF. CDR3 coding DNA: TGTGCCAGCAGTTACGGGGGGGGAAGCACAGATACGCAGTATTTT. The chain joins TRBV6-9 to TRBJ2-3; 8 bases fit TRBD2. The germline gives CDR1 MNHGY, CDR2 SVAAGI. V gave up 3 bases and J gave up 0 bases; unmatched junction bases: 2. The CDR3 sequence is 15 residues long.

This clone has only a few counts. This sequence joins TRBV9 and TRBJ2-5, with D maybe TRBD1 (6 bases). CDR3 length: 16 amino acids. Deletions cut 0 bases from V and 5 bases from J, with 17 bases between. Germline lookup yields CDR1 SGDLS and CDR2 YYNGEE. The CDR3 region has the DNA TGTGCCAGCAGCGTAGAGGGAACAGGGCCTCGGGAGACCCAGTACTTC. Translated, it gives CASSVEGTGPRETQYF.